What follows describes a single TCR beta chain. Its antigen has not been determined. No much larger clone exists at a distance of one base, and base qualities are not known. Libraries came from 5' RACE. Sequenced on a NextSeq 500. The TCR library protocol attached unique molecular identifiers to individual cDNA molecules to correct for sequencing error and PCR bias. Both TCR alpha and beta chains were sequenced, and tight co-correlation was observed between alpha and beta sequence abundances in each sample. Per the original workflow: Decombinator V4 was used to annotate the V gene, J gene and CDR3 of the TCR sequences. Expanded TCRs were defined as changing significantly between any two time points under a Poisson model with p below 0.0001. TCR abundances were normalised to the total number of TCRs sequenced per sample and expressed as counts per million. MAIT TCRs were defined by TRAV1-2 paired with TRAJ12, TRAJ20 or TRAJ33, and iNKT TCRs by TRAV10 paired with TRAJ18. VDJdb, accessed on 1 November 2021, was searched for TCRs annotated for CMV, EBV and SARS-CoV-2, and TCRs annotated for more than one antigen were excluded. TCRdb ran its own pipeline on the public reads, namely fastp trimming at Q25 and MiXCR clone calling, and kept in-frame beta chains. Each entry is one CDR3 protein sequence, shown with its most common DNA and genes. The V and J calls and clone size come from TCRdb's table, not from the authors' own analysis. The sample table shows approximately 84,000 distinct CDR3 sequences, and less than 15% are seen once. Jointly, the top ten make up nearly 6% of the sample.

These data originate in a study of early T cells in non-severe SARS-CoV-2 infection (dated by TCRdb to about 2021). Broadly, across the study: Because TCR sequencing was done on bulk RNA from unsorted whole blood, the alpha and beta chains could not be paired. The study at large found these results: VDJdb matching was skewed toward anti-spike CD8 responses and likely underestimated virus-specific expansions, missing private and CD4 specificities.

Between the V and J ends, shortened by 4 bases and 6 bases respectively, the junction contains 15 bases. Taken from cysteine to phenylalanine, the CDR3 has 15 residues. CDR3 DNA is the only sequence kept; it has 45 bases, read in frame from the first base. CDR1 MDHEN and CDR2 SYDVKM are derived from the germline V gene. The study was a case-control design nested within a healthcare worker cohort in London, UK, with weekly nasopharyngeal swab PCR tests and blood sampling. Healthcare workers were recruited during the week of the UK lockdown, between 23 and 31 March 2020, and followed weekly for up to about 16 weeks.

This TCR derives from an adult who was a healthcare worker with PCR-confirmed SARS-CoV-2 infection or an uninfected control (not recorded which). The chain couples TRBV28 to TRBJ1-4, and the D gene may be TRBD1, 6 bases matching. Sequenced material: whole blood. DNA sequence: TGTGCCAGCAGTTCAAACAGGGTTCAACATGAAAAACTGTTTTTT. Its protein product is CASSSNRVQHEKLFF.